This TCR beta chain derives from a study of blood T cells in healthy people across ages (dated by TCRdb to 2013 to 2016). Looking at the study overall: In model experiments, template switching captured about one uniquely barcoded TCR beta cDNA molecule for every two T cells. To track age-related changes in TCR beta repertoire diversity, the study relied on deep sequencing normalized with unique cDNA molecular identifiers. Donors were grouped into four age groups: young (average roughly 17 years), middle-aged (over 35), aged (about 59) and long-lived (about 90). To avoid experimental bias, donors of different ages were distributed randomly across sequencing lanes. For two donors (one aged 18 to 30 and one aged 80 or older), the study analyzed two additional independent replicas of 1 million unique cDNA reads from the same blood draw. What the research found in general, with its limitations: Estimates of total diversity from one million sequenced T cells were regarded as lower bounds and underestimates. Since profiling was done on bulk unsorted PBMCs, naive and antigen-experienced compartments could not be conclusively compared. As age increased, observed TCR beta diversity per million T cells dropped in a roughly linear way, and a significant reduction was already evident by age roughly 36. Donor CMV infection status was unknown, potentially confounding age-related changes in expanded clonotypes. A strong correlation was found between observed TCR beta diversity and the percentage of naive T cells measured by flow cytometry. Compared with the aged group, the long-lived group had more naive CD4+ T cells, fewer expanded clones and increased TCR diversity, a pattern suggesting age selection.

Trimming accounts for 2 bases at V and 2 bases at J, while the number of junction bases matched to no gene is 5. The cysteine opens and the phenylalanine closes a CDR3 of 15 amino acids. The only DNA kept is the CDR3, 45 bases in frame from the first base. Based on the germline V gene, the CDR1 and CDR2 sequences are SQVTM and ANQGSEA. The library was prepared using 5' RACE. TCRdb names Illumina HiSeq 2500 as the instrument used. A second PCR of 7 to 11 cycles was performed with a sample-barcoded 5' primer and a J-beta primer mix. A template-switch 5' adaptor carrying 12 random nucleotides introduced a unique molecular identifier onto each TCR beta cDNA molecule. Each sample yielded at least 2.5 million CDR3-containing paired-end reads. First-strand cDNA was synthesized from all RNA with the Mint cDNA synthesis kit, primed by a TRBC-specific oligonucleotide. Following uracil-DNA glycosylase treatment, all cDNA underwent a first 18-cycle PCR with the universal primers M1SS and BC2_uni_R. Under the source paper's analysis protocol: Normalization of each sample was performed by random selection of 1 million high-quality reads, each carrying a distinct molecular identifier. Instead of being binned into consensus sequences, reads with shared molecular identifiers were discarded. MiTCR, run with a Q25 quality threshold and the strictest error-elimination algorithm, handled CDR3 identification, clonotype clustering and error correction. A nonparametric unseen species model using Euler transformation provided a lower-bound estimate of total TCR beta diversity. TCRdb applied fastp at Q25 and MiXCR to the public reads, then kept only in-frame beta chains. Merged by CDR3 protein, the rows form single entries marked with the most common genes and DNA. The V and J calls, along with clone size, are taken from TCRdb and not from the paper's own processing. Recorded for this sample are around 1,700,000 distinct CDR3 sequences; over 25% of them occurred a single time. Of the sample, 7.7% falls within the top ten clones.

Concerning this clonotype itself: Its antigen is still unknown. This may be a read error, as it is one base from a much larger clone.

The 39 donors, aged roughly 6 to 100 years, were systemically healthy Caucasian individuals from Russia. Each donor gave approximately 9.3 milliliters of peripheral blood, collected into EDTA-treated Vacutainer tubes. PBMCs were isolated by Ficoll-Paque density-gradient centrifugation, with at least 6.5 million obtained per sample. Total RNA, at least 6 micrograms per sample, was extracted from PBMCs with Trizol reagent. Naive CD45RAhigh/CD27high T cell percentages were measured by flow cytometry on a PBMC aliquot from every donor. This receptor was identified in a woman between 25 and 40 years old in good health. Sequencing was performed on blood. The chain employs TRBV29-1 and TRBJ2-1, and TRBD2 matches 8 of the central bases. The sequenced DNA: TGCAGCGTTGAACCTAGCGGGCGTGCCTACAATGAGCAGTTCTTC. Translated, it reads CSVEPSGRAYNEQFF.